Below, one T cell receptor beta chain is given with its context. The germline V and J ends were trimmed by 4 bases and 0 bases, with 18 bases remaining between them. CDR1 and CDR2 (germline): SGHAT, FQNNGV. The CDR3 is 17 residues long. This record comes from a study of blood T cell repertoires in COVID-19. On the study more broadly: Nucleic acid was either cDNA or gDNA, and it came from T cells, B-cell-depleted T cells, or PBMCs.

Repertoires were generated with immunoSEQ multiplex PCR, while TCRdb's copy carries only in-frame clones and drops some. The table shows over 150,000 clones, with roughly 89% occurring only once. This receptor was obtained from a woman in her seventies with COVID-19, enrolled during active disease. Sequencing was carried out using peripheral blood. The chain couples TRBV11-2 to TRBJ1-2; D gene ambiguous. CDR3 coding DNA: TGTGCCAGCAGCTCCCGTCGGGCCCAGACTACTAACTATGGCTACACCTTC. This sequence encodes CASSSRRAQTTNYGYTF. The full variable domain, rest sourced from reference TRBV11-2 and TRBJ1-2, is EAGVAQSPRYKIIEKRQSVAFWCNPISGHATLYWYQQILGQGPKLLIQFQNNGVVDDSQLPKDRFSAERLKGVDSTLKIQPAKLEDSAVYLCASSSRRAQTTNYGYTFGSGTRLTVV.